A single sample gave rise to the 10 T cell receptor beta chains below, sequenced in a study of T cell clones after liver transplantation. Data came from immunoSEQ multiplex PCR; TCRdb stores just in-frame clones and leaves some out. The data contain 99,000 or so clones, around four fifths of them singletons. This specimen consisted of CD4+ T cells from blood, obtained before liver transplant. These receptors originate from a human donor who received a liver transplant.

The chain is built from TRBV28 and TRBJ1-2; 9 bases align to TRBD1. CDR1 MDHEN and CDR2 SYDVKM come from the germline V gene. The CDR3 covers 14 residues. The trim removed 6 bases at V and 13 bases at J, leaving 15 bases unmatched. Here the CDR3 reads CASRLQGAQGESTF. The CDR3 DNA reads TGTGCCAGCAGATTACAGGGGGCGCAGGGGGAGAGCACCTTC.

This clone was recorded a few times. This chain joins TRBV15 and TRBJ1-4, with 12 bases aligning to TRBD1. The germline V gene has CDR1 LNHNV and CDR2 YYDKDF (reference sequence). Trimming removed 1 base from V and 8 bases from J; junction bases left unmatched: 8. The CDR3 runs 17 residues. CDR3 sequence (DNA): TGTGCCACCAGCAGAGGGGGACAGGGGGCACCGCGAGAAAAACTGTTTTTT. This translates into CATSRGGQGAPREKLFF.

The V call is TRBV7-6, the J call TRBJ2-1; 12 bases map to TRBD2. CDR1 and CDR2 from the germline V gene are SGHVS and FNYEAQ. This CDR3 has 16 amino acids. V trimming: 4 bases; J trimming: 8 bases; junction bases outside the gene matches: 9. CDR3: CASSSLTSGSHDEQFF. CDR3 nucleotides: TGTGCCAGCAGCTCCCTGACTAGCGGGAGTCACGATGAGCAGTTCTTC.

The chain joins TRBV2 to TRBJ2-5; no clear D. V lost 1 base and J 0 bases, leaving 9 bases between the germline ends. The CDR3 is 15 residues long. Germline V gives CDR1 SNHLY, CDR2 FYNNEI. The CDR3, as DNA: TGTGCCAGCAGTGAAGGGCTCCGGGACCAAGAGACCCAGTACTTC. Encoded protein: CASSEGLRDQETQYF.

The count of this clone is one. CDR3 in amino acids: CASSEVLSGNTIYF. The CDR3 DNA reads as TGTGCCAGCAGTGAAGTACTCTCTGGAAACACCATATATTTT. The chain uses TRBV2 and TRBJ1-3, with D hard to call. This CDR3 region has 14 residues. Germline V gene data show CDR1 as SNHLY and CDR2 as FYNNEI. Trimming removed 1 base at V and 0 bases at J, with 4 bases between.

V is TRBV5-6 and J is TRBJ2-2, with TRBD2 matching 13 bases. Trimming took 4 bases from V and 7 from J; bases not matched to a gene: 7. CDR3 length: 16 amino acids. Germline CDR1 SGHDT, CDR2 YYEEEE. CDR3 in amino acids: CASSPGLAGDSGELFF. The CDR3 region has the DNA TGTGCCAGCAGCCCCGGACTAGCGGGAGACAGCGGGGAGCTGTTTTTT.

The chain is built from TRBV12-5 and TRBJ1-6, with TRBD1 as a possible D gene (5 bases). The CDR3 is 17 amino acids. CDR1 and CDR2 from the germline V gene are LGHNT and FRNRAP. Trimming removed 6 bases at V and 3 bases at J, with 18 bases between. The CDR3 reads CASGTFRVGNYNSPLHF. The DNA for the CDR3 is TGTGCTAGTGGAACGTTCAGGGTTGGTAACTATAATTCACCCCTCCACTTT.

This chain links TRBV5-4 with TRBJ2-5, with a possible D match to TRBD2 (5 bases). This CDR3 comprises 14 residues. Trimming pared 4 bases from V and 2 bases from J, leaving 12 bases between. Germline CDR1 and CDR2: SGHNT and YYREEE (reference sequence). CDR3 nucleotide sequence: TGTGCCAGCAGCCCGGGTTGGGAGCAAGAGACCCAGTACTTC. Protein product: CASSPGWEQETQYF.

DNA for the CDR3: TGTGCCACCAGCCAGGACAGAGCCTACGAGCAGTACTTC. It yields the protein CATSQDRAYEQYF. The rearrangement links TRBV15 to TRBJ2-7; D possibly corresponds to TRBD1 (6 bases). Germline CDR1 LNHNV, CDR2 YYDKDF (reference sequence). The V end was cut by 5 bases, the J end by 2 bases, with 10 bases between. The length of the CDR3 is 13 residues.

The chain joins TRBV25-1 to TRBJ2-7, with a possible D match to TRBD2 (5 bases). V lost 2 bases, J lost 4 bases, and 21 bases lay in between. This CDR3 region has 17 residues. CDR1 and CDR2 from the germline V gene are MGHDK and SYGVNS. CDR3: CASSELRTRQTGYEQYF. CDR3 sequence (DNA): TGTGCCAGCAGTGAACTCAGGACTCGACAAACCGGGTACGAGCAGTACTTC.